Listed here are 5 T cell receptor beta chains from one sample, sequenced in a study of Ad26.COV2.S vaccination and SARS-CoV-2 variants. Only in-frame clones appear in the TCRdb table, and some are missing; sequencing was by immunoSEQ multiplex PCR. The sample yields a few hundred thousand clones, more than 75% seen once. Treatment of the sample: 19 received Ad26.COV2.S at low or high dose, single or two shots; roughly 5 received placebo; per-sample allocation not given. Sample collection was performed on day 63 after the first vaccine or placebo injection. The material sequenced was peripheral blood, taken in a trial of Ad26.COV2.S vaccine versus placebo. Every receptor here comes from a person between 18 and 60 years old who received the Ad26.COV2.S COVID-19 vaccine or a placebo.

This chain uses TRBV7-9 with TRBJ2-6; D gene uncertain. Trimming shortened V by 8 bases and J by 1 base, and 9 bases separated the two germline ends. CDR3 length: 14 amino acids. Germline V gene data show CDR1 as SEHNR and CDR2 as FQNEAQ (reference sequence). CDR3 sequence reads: CASGSRSGANVLTF. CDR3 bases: TGTGCCAGCGGATCAAGGTCTGGGGCCAACGTCCTGACTTTC. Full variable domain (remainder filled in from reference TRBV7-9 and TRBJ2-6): DTGVSQNPRHKITKRGQNVTFRCDPISEHNRLYWYRQTLGQGPEFLTYFQNEAQLEKSRLLSDRFSAERPKGSFSTLEIQRTEQGDSAMYLCASGSRSGANVLTFGAGSRLTVL.

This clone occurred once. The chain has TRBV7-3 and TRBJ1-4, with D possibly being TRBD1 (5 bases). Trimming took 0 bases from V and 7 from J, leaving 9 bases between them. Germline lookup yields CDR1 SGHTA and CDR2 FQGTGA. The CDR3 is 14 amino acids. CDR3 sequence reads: CASSLTRASEKLFF. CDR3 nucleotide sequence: TGTGCCAGCAGCTTAACCAGGGCCTCTGAAAAACTGTTTTTT.

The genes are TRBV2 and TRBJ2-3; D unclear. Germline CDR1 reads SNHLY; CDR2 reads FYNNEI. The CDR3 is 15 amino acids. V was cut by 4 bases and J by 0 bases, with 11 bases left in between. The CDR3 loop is CASSASRISTDTQYF. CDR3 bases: TGTGCCAGCAGTGCTAGTCGGATCAGCACAGATACGCAGTATTTT.

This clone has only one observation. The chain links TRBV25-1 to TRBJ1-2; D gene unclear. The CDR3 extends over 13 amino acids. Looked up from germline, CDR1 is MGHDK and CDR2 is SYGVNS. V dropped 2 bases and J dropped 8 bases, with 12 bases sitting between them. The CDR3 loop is CASSEIGVEGYTF. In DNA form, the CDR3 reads TGTGCCAGCAGTGAAATTGGGGTCGAAGGCTACACCTTC.

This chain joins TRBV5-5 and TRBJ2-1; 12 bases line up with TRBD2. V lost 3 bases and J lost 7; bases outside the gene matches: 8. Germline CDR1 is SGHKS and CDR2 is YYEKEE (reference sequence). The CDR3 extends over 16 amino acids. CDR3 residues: CASSSRGLAGRNEQFF. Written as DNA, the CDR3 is TGTGCCAGCAGCTCCCGCGGACTAGCGGGGAGGAATGAGCAGTTCTTC.